These 17 T cell receptor beta chains originate from one sample sequenced in a study of immune evolution from preneoplasia to lung adenocarcinoma. Sequencing used immunoSEQ multiplex PCR; TCRdb keeps in-frame clones, though not all of them. The table has some 2,300 clones, 80% to 90% seen once. The sample taken for sequencing was FFPE invasive lung adenocarcinoma tissue. The receptors come from a person aged 60-79 years with invasive lung adenocarcinoma.

The chain is built from TRBV15 and TRBJ1-4; D is perhaps TRBD1 (5 bases). Germline V gene data show CDR1 as LNHNV and CDR2 as YYDKDF (reference sequence). Trimming removed 1 base from V and 5 bases from J, with 11 bases in between. This CDR3 is built from 15 residues. The CDR3 DNA reads as TGTGCCACCAGCAGAGGGATAGGGGTGAATGAAAAACTGTTTTTT. Its translation: CATSRGIGVNEKLFF.

Only one count was recorded for this clone. This chain joins TRBV11-2 and TRBJ2-7; D gene ambiguous. The CDR3 sequence is 14 residues long. CDR1 and CDR2 from the germline V gene are SGHAT and FQNNGV. V was trimmed by 3 bases and J by 3 bases, leaving 12 bases between them. In DNA form, the CDR3 reads TGTGCCAGCAGCTTGAATAACCCCGGCTACGAGCAGTACTTC. Protein: CASSLNNPGYEQYF.

The J gene is TRBJ2-7, the V gene TRBV30, with 9 bases that match TRBD1. CDR1 and CDR2 (germline): GTSNPN, SVGIG (reference sequence). With 0 bases clipped from V and 5 bases from J, the junction kept 20 bases outside the gene matches. This CDR3 is built from 19 residues. CDR3 bases: TGTGCCTGGAGTGTTTATCCCGGGACAGGGATTGTAAAGTCGAACGAGCAGTACTTC. It codes for CAWSVYPGTGIVKSNEQYF.

As DNA, the CDR3 is TGTGCCAGCAGTCCGAGGGCCGGGCCCCAGGGGTACAATGAGCAGTTCTTC. It is translated as CASSPRAGPQGYNEQFF. The chain has TRBV27 and TRBJ2-1; D is possibly TRBD1 (6 bases). Trimming took 5 bases from V and 4 from J, leaving 21 bases between them. Germline-derived CDR1 and CDR2 are MNHEY and SMNVEV (reference sequence). The CDR3 is 17 residues long.

V usage is TRBV4-3 and J usage is TRBJ2-3, with 8 bases fitting TRBD2. The CDR3 consists of 19 residues. Germline V CDR1 and CDR2: LGHNA, YSLEER. The junction had 12 bases not matched to a gene; V was cut back by 0 bases and J by 1 base. The CDR3 here is CASSQDGPASGLRTDTQYF. CDR3 DNA sequence: TGCGCCAGCAGCCAAGATGGGCCGGCTAGCGGGTTACGCACAGATACGCAGTATTTT.

J is TRBJ2-3 and V is TRBV10-2; D call uncertain. This CDR3 has 11 amino acids. The V and J ends lost 3 bases and 8 bases respectively, with 6 bases between them. Germline V CDR1 and CDR2: WSHSY, SAAADI. Here the CDR3 reads CASSDSLTQYF. Here the CDR3 DNA reads TGCGCCAGCAGTGATTCCCTTACGCAGTATTTT.

The rearrangement joins TRBV23-1 to TRBJ2-2; 7 bases line up with TRBD1. TRBV23-1 carries the ORF label, with uncertain function. With 2 bases clipped from V and 4 bases from J, the junction kept 4 bases outside the gene matches. This CDR3 contains 15 residues. CDR3 coding DNA: TGCGCCAGCAGTCAACAAGGGGGCGTCACCGGGGAGCTGTTTTTT. Translating it yields CASSQQGGVTGELFF.

This sequence joins TRBV25-1 and TRBJ2-7; weak D call: TRBD1 (6 bases). Germline CDR1 reads MGHDK; CDR2 reads SYGVNS. V was shortened by 6 bases and J by 0 bases, with 9 bases between the two germline ends. This CDR3 has 13 amino acids. CDR3 loop: CASRQGSSYEQYF. The CDR3 bases are TGTGCCAGCAGACAGGGAAGCTCCTACGAGCAGTACTTC.

The chain carries TRBV27 and TRBJ1-5, with TRBD1 matching over 9 bases. The CDR3 totals 14 residues. CDR1 is MNHEY, CDR2 SMNVEV, per germline (reference sequence). V was pared by 6 bases and J by 2 bases, with 2 bases of the junction left unmatched. The CDR3 spells CASRRTGGNQPQHF. CDR3 nucleotide sequence: TGTGCCAGCAGGAGGACAGGGGGCAATCAGCCCCAGCATTTT.

The genes are TRBV15 and TRBJ2-5; 7 positions agree with TRBD2. The CDR3 sequence is 13 residues long. V was pared by 5 bases and J by 5 bases, with 5 bases of the junction left unmatched. The germline gives CDR1 LNHNV, CDR2 YYDKDF (reference sequence). CDR3 sequence: CATSGVAGETQYF. CDR3 nucleotides: TGTGCCACCAGCGGTGTAGCGGGTGAGACCCAGTACTTC.

This chain links TRBV4-3 with TRBJ2-2; possibly TRBD1 for D (6 bases). CDR1 is LGHNA, CDR2 YSLEER, per germline. The CDR3 spans 17 residues. V lost 0 bases, J lost 2 bases, and 13 bases lay in between. CDR3 sequence: CASSQEGAGVNTGELFF. In DNA, the CDR3 is TGCGCCAGCAGCCAAGAAGGGGCAGGGGTCAACACCGGGGAGCTGTTTTTT.

This chain connects TRBV2 to TRBJ1-4; 8 bases map to TRBD1. CDR1 is SNHLY, CDR2 FYNNEI, per germline. V lost 2 bases to trimming and J lost 7 bases; unmatched junction nucleotides: 15. This CDR3 has 18 amino acids. CDR3 DNA sequence: TGTGCCAGCAGTGAACAGCCGGACAGGGAATCGGCGAGTGAAAAACTGTTTTTT. This gives the protein CASSEQPDRESASEKLFF.

This sequence joins TRBV9 and TRBJ2-3; D is unclear. The germline V and J ends were trimmed by 2 bases and 4 bases, with 14 bases remaining between them. This CDR3 has 15 amino acids. Germline V gene lookup returns CDR1 SGDLS and CDR2 YYNGEE. CDR3 bases: TGTGCCAGCAGCGTTTGGGGATTTAATTCAGATACGCAGTATTTT. As protein: CASSVWGFNSDTQYF.

The rearrangement joins TRBV20-1 to TRBJ1-2; TRBD1 is a possible D gene (5 bases). From germline, CDR1 is DFQATT and CDR2 SNEGSKA (reference sequence). This CDR3 region has 11 residues. Trimming took off 4 bases at V and 6 bases at J, with 9 bases between the two ends. DNA of the CDR3: TGCAGTGCTACCAGGGCAGATGGCTACACCTTC. Its translation: CSATRADGYTF.

The chain employs TRBV19 and TRBJ2-2; maybe TRBD2 (6 bases). Trimming removed 5 bases at V and 5 bases at J, with 24 bases between. Germline assignment: CDR1 LNHDA and CDR2 SQIVND (reference sequence). The CDR3 totals 18 residues. Here the CDR3 DNA reads TGTGCCAGTAGTGTGGCCCCCGGGAGTTGGGACCATACCGGGGAGCTGTTTTTT. It encodes CASSVAPGSWDHTGELFF. Full variable domain (rest looked up from reference TRBV19 and TRBJ2-2): DGGITQSPKYLFRKEGQNVTLSCEQNLNHDAMYWYRQDPGQGLRLIYYSQIVNDFQKGDIAEGYSVSREKKESFPLTVTSAQKNPTAFYLCASSVAPGSWDHTGELFFGEGSRLTVL.

This clone was found a few times. Germline is not matched at one junction end, which may reflect a read error. The chain recombines TRBV7-7 with TRBJ2-3; 8 nucleotides align to TRBD2. The CDR3 has 14 amino acids. CDR1 SSHAT and CDR2 FNYEAQ come from the germline V gene (reference sequence). DNA of the CDR3: TGTGCTAGCAGCCCAGACGGGAGGGGAGATACGCAGTATTTT. Translation: CASSPDGRGDTQYF.

Here the CDR3 reads CASSDVAGGPNEQFF. DNA of the CDR3: TGTGCCAGCAGTGACGTAGCGGGAGGTCCCAATGAGCAGTTCTTC. This chain connects TRBV6-4 to TRBJ2-1, with 10 bases that match TRBD2. With 2 bases clipped from V and 6 bases from J, the junction kept 4 bases outside the gene matches. There are 15 residues in the CDR3. Germline V CDR1 and CDR2: MRHNA, SNTAGT.